A selection of T cell receptor beta chains follows, all from one sample in a study of blood T cell repertoires in COVID-19. Assay used: immunoSEQ multiplex PCR; TCRdb lists only in-frame clones, some missing. The data contain about 250,000 clones, about nine tenths of them seen just once; the ten biggest clones take up around 0.83%. Sequenced sample: peripheral blood. All receptors come from a man younger than 40 with COVID-19, enrolled during active disease. CDR3s include the opening cysteine and the closing phenylalanine or tryptophan. Fields, in order: clone size, D gene, J gene, V gene, CDR3 protein, CDR3 DNA. A D gene is named only where the DNA matches it firmly. Clone size is not always given. Where it is, it says once, few, many or a class for expanded clones.

abundance: .; d_gene: .; j_gene: TRBJ2-6; v_gene: TRBV5-4; CDR3aa: CASSRRASGANVLTF; CDR3nt: TGTGCCAGCAGCCGCAGGGCCTCTGGGGCCAACGTCCTGACTTTC
abundance: .; d_gene: .; j_gene: TRBJ1-2; v_gene: TRBV19; CDR3aa: CASRKTVNYGYTF; CDR3nt: TGTGCCAGTAGAAAAACGGTTAACTATGGCTACACCTTC
abundance: .; d_gene: TRBD1; j_gene: TRBJ1-1; v_gene: TRBV9; CDR3aa: CASSSGGDRVRGTEAFF; CDR3nt: TGTGCCAGCAGCTCAGGCGGGGACAGGGTCCGGGGGACTGAAGCTTTCTTT
abundance: .; d_gene: .; j_gene: TRBJ2-5; v_gene: TRBV5-6; CDR3aa: CASSLGAGTRETQYF; CDR3nt: TGTGCCAGCAGCTTGGGGGCCGGTACCAGAGAGACCCAGTACTTC
abundance: once; d_gene: TRBD1; j_gene: TRBJ1-5; v_gene: TRBV4-1; CDR3aa: CASSLPGGSQPQHF; CDR3nt: TGCGCCAGCAGCCTTCCAGGGGGCAGCCAGCCCCAGCATTTT
abundance: .; d_gene: .; j_gene: TRBJ1-2; v_gene: TRBV6-5; CDR3aa: CASTPLDQGHYGYTF; CDR3nt: TGTGCCAGCACTCCCCTGGATCAGGGCCACTATGGCTACACCTTC
abundance: .; d_gene: TRBD1; j_gene: TRBJ1-2; v_gene: TRBV5-4; CDR3aa: CASRSNIGTELYYGYTF; CDR3nt: TGTGCCAGCAGATCCAATATCGGGACAGAGCTTTACTATGGCTACACCTTC
abundance: once; d_gene: .; j_gene: TRBJ1-3; v_gene: TRBV21-1; CDR3aa: CASSADRAANTIYF; CDR3nt: TGTGCCAGCAGCGCTGACAGGGCGGCAAACACCATATATTTT
abundance: once; d_gene: .; j_gene: TRBJ1-2; v_gene: TRBV24-1; CDR3aa: CATSAHGYTF; CDR3nt: TGTGCCACCAGTGCTCATGGCTACACCTTC
abundance: .; d_gene: TRBD1; j_gene: TRBJ1-1; v_gene: TRBV24-1; CDR3aa: CATIRDRVATEAFF; CDR3nt: TGTGCCACCATCCGGGACAGGGTTGCGACTGAAGCTTTCTTT
abundance: .; d_gene: .; j_gene: TRBJ1-5; v_gene: TRBV7-9; CDR3aa: CASSLGEGRPQHF; CDR3nt: TGTGCCAGCAGCTTGGGGGAGGGACGGCCCCAGCATTTT
abundance: .; d_gene: .; j_gene: TRBJ1-1; v_gene: TRBV6-5; CDR3aa: CASSSPDTEAFF; CDR3nt: TGTGCCAGCAGTTCTCCGGACACTGAAGCTTTCTTT
abundance: .; d_gene: TRBD1; j_gene: TRBJ2-1; v_gene: TRBV10-2; CDR3aa: CASGRPGGDEQFF; CDR3nt: TGCGCCAGCGGAAGACCAGGGGGTGATGAGCAGTTCTTC
abundance: .; d_gene: .; j_gene: TRBJ2-2; v_gene: TRBV4-1; CDR3aa: CASSPLGTGELFF; CDR3nt: TGCGCCAGCAGCCCCCTAGGAACCGGGGAGCTGTTTTTT
abundance: .; d_gene: TRBD1; j_gene: TRBJ2-7; v_gene: TRBV19; CDR3aa: CASSSPGQLYEQYF; CDR3nt: TGTGCCAGTAGTTCCCCGGGACAGTTATACGAGCAGTACTTC
abundance: .; d_gene: .; j_gene: TRBJ2-1; v_gene: TRBV9; CDR3aa: CASSGARGDEQFF; CDR3nt: TGTGCCAGCAGTGGTGCAAGGGGCGATGAGCAGTTCTTC
abundance: .; d_gene: .; j_gene: TRBJ2-2; v_gene: TRBV10-1; CDR3aa: CASRVMANTGELFF; CDR3nt: TGCGCCAGCCGCGTGATGGCGAACACCGGGGAGCTGTTTTTT
abundance: .; d_gene: TRBD1; j_gene: TRBJ1-2; v_gene: TRBV7-9; CDR3aa: CASSLPGTGSLGYTF; CDR3nt: TGTGCCAGCAGCCTCCCCGGGACAGGGTCATTAGGCTACACCTTC
abundance: .; d_gene: .; j_gene: TRBJ1-1; v_gene: TRBV4-1; CDR3aa: CASSPREKGVYGVFNTEAFF; CDR3nt: TGCGCCAGCAGCCCAAGGGAAAAAGGGGTTTACGGTGTATTTAACACTGAAGCTTTCTTT
abundance: .; d_gene: TRBD1; j_gene: TRBJ1-4; v_gene: TRBV19; CDR3aa: CASSLQGASEKLFF; CDR3nt: TGTGCCAGTAGCCTCCAGGGGGCAAGTGAAAAACTGTTTTTT
abundance: .; d_gene: .; j_gene: TRBJ2-2; v_gene: TRBV2; CDR3aa: CASSELYRNTGELFF; CDR3nt: TGTGCCAGCAGTGAGTTGTACAGGAACACCGGGGAGCTGTTTTTT
abundance: .; d_gene: TRBD1; j_gene: TRBJ1-6; v_gene: TRBV6-5; CDR3aa: CASSYAGQGDNSPLHF; CDR3nt: TGTGCCAGCAGTTACGCCGGACAGGGTGACAATTCACCCCTCCACTTT
abundance: .; d_gene: .; j_gene: TRBJ1-2; v_gene: TRBV21-1; CDR3aa: CASSKERGDYGYTF; CDR3nt: TGTGCCAGCAGCAAAGAACGGGGGGACTATGGCTACACCTTC
abundance: few; d_gene: .; j_gene: TRBJ2-7; v_gene: TRBV5-4; CDR3aa: CASTLTGTSYEQYF; CDR3nt: TGTGCCAGCACCCTGACAGGAACCTCCTACGAGCAGTACTTC
abundance: .; d_gene: .; j_gene: TRBJ2-7; v_gene: TRBV6-1; CDR3aa: CASSDGGIGEQYF; CDR3nt: TGTGCCAGCAGTGACGGGGGTATCGGCGAGCAGTACTTC
abundance: .; d_gene: TRBD1; j_gene: TRBJ1-2; v_gene: TRBV3-1/TRBV3-2; CDR3aa: CASSPGQGRLSYGYTF; CDR3nt: TGTGCCAGCAGCCCCGGACAGGGTAGGTTGAGCTATGGCTACACCTTC
abundance: .; d_gene: TRBD2; j_gene: TRBJ2-1; v_gene: TRBV7-3; CDR3aa: CASSLDSSGGSDEQFF; CDR3nt: TGTGCCAGCAGCCTTGACTCTAGCGGGGGGTCTGATGAGCAGTTCTTC
abundance: .; d_gene: .; j_gene: TRBJ1-5; v_gene: TRBV5-5; CDR3aa: CASSLDRDGIQPQHF; CDR3nt: TGTGCCAGCAGCTTGGACAGGGACGGTATTCAGCCCCAGCATTTT
abundance: .; d_gene: TRBD1; j_gene: TRBJ2-1; v_gene: TRBV5-1; CDR3aa: CASSLGGQGSYNEQFF; CDR3nt: TGCGCCAGCAGCTTGGGGGGACAGGGGTCCTACAATGAGCAGTTCTTC
abundance: .; d_gene: .; j_gene: TRBJ1-4; v_gene: TRBV5-1; CDR3aa: CASASTTNEKLFF; CDR3nt: TGCGCCAGCGCGAGCACAACTAATGAAAAACTGTTTTTT
abundance: .; d_gene: .; j_gene: TRBJ1-1; v_gene: TRBV5-1; CDR3aa: CASSVRALNTEAFF; CDR3nt: TGCGCCAGCAGCGTCAGGGCGTTGAACACTGAAGCTTTCTTT
abundance: .; d_gene: .; j_gene: TRBJ1-2; v_gene: TRBV30; CDR3aa: CAWSVVRVGYGYTF; CDR3nt: TGTGCCTGGAGTGTAGTCAGGGTCGGCTATGGCTACACCTTC
abundance: .; d_gene: TRBD2; j_gene: TRBJ2-3; v_gene: TRBV19; CDR3aa: CASSIVGLAGGDRKTDTQYF; CDR3nt: TGTGCCAGTAGTATAGTGGGACTAGCGGGGGGGGACCGGAAAACAGATACGCAGTATTTT
abundance: .; d_gene: .; j_gene: TRBJ1-4; v_gene: TRBV9; CDR3aa: CASSVAEGGSGEKLFF; CDR3nt: TGTGCCAGCAGCGTAGCCGAAGGGGGATCGGGAGAAAAACTGTTTTTT
abundance: .; d_gene: .; j_gene: TRBJ1-2; v_gene: TRBV27; CDR3aa: CASSSTQGSVGYTF; CDR3nt: TGTGCCAGCAGTTCCACGCAGGGGAGTGTTGGCTACACCTTC
abundance: few; d_gene: .; j_gene: TRBJ1-1; v_gene: TRBV3-1/TRBV3-2; CDR3aa: CASRQGAGVNTEAFF; CDR3nt: TGTGCCAGCAGGCAAGGGGCAGGGGTAAACACTGAAGCTTTCTTT
abundance: .; d_gene: .; j_gene: TRBJ1-5; v_gene: TRBV14; CDR3aa: CASSSYSNQPQHF; CDR3nt: TGTGCCAGCAGTTCTTATAGCAATCAGCCCCAGCATTTT
abundance: .; d_gene: TRBD1; j_gene: TRBJ2-7; v_gene: TRBV27; CDR3aa: CASSLSSGGSYEQYF; CDR3nt: TGTGCCAGCAGTTTATCGTCAGGGGGCTCCTACGAGCAGTACTTC
abundance: .; d_gene: .; j_gene: TRBJ2-3; v_gene: TRBV5-4; CDR3aa: CASSPRGASTDTQYF; CDR3nt: TGTGCCAGCAGTCCCCGGGGGGCCAGCACAGATACGCAGTATTTT
abundance: .; d_gene: TRBD1; j_gene: TRBJ2-2; v_gene: TRBV2; CDR3aa: CASSGQGAQGGELFF; CDR3nt: TGTGCCAGCAGTGGACAGGGGGCGCAAGGCGGGGAGCTGTTTTTT
abundance: .; d_gene: TRBD1; j_gene: TRBJ1-4; v_gene: TRBV6-1; CDR3aa: CASSEAQGQNEKLFF; CDR3nt: TGTGCCAGCAGTGAAGCGCAGGGACAGAATGAAAAACTGTTTTTT
abundance: .; d_gene: TRBD1; j_gene: TRBJ1-2; v_gene: TRBV18; CDR3aa: CASSPQGDYGYTF; CDR3nt: TGTGCCAGCTCACCTCAGGGGGACTATGGCTACACCTTC
abundance: .; d_gene: .; j_gene: TRBJ2-7; v_gene: TRBV11-2; CDR3aa: CASSFAGRIYEQYF; CDR3nt: TGTGCCAGCAGCTTCGCAGGGAGGATCTACGAGCAGTACTTC
abundance: .; d_gene: TRBD1; j_gene: TRBJ1-4; v_gene: TRBV29-1; CDR3aa: CSVEVGTGLFRNEKLFF; CDR3nt: TGCAGCGTTGAGGTCGGGACAGGGCTCTTTAGGAATGAAAAACTGTTTTTT
abundance: .; d_gene: .; j_gene: TRBJ2-6; v_gene: TRBV21-1; CDR3aa: CASPFRANVLTF; CDR3nt: TGTGCCAGCCCTTTTCGGGCCAACGTCCTGACTTTC
abundance: .; d_gene: .; j_gene: TRBJ2-7; v_gene: TRBV6-6; CDR3aa: CASSIEGVPYF; CDR3nt: TGTGCCAGCTCTATCGAAGGAGTTCCGTACTTC
abundance: .; d_gene: .; j_gene: TRBJ1-5; v_gene: TRBV5-5; CDR3aa: CASTPEGLTNQPQHF; CDR3nt: TGTGCCAGCACCCCGGAGGGACTGACAAATCAGCCCCAGCATTTT
abundance: .; d_gene: .; j_gene: TRBJ2-7; v_gene: TRBV27; CDR3aa: CASSGSGYEQYF; CDR3nt: TGTGCCAGCAGCGGGAGTGGCTACGAGCAGTACTTC
abundance: once; d_gene: .; j_gene: TRBJ2-3; v_gene: TRBV11-3; CDR3aa: CASGNSGADTQYF; CDR3nt: TGTGCCAGCGGGAATAGCGGCGCAGATACGCAGTATTTT
abundance: once; d_gene: TRBD1; j_gene: TRBJ2-3; v_gene: TRBV5-1; CDR3aa: CASSTRDRGLDTQYF; CDR3nt: TGCGCCAGCAGCACCCGGGACAGGGGGCTGGATACGCAGTATTTT
abundance: .; d_gene: .; j_gene: TRBJ1-6; v_gene: TRBV5-1; CDR3aa: CASSQDYLTYNSPLHF; CDR3nt: TGCGCCAGCAGCCAGGACTATCTGACCTATAATTCACCCCTCCACTTT
abundance: .; d_gene: .; j_gene: TRBJ2-3; v_gene: TRBV13; CDR3aa: CASSLGQGSTDTQYF; CDR3nt: TGTGCCAGCAGCTTAGGACAGGGTAGCACAGATACGCAGTATTTT
abundance: .; d_gene: TRBD1; j_gene: TRBJ2-2; v_gene: TRBV7-6; CDR3aa: CASRRDRGQKLDTGELFF; CDR3nt: TGTGCCAGCAGACGGGACAGGGGGCAAAAGTTAGACACCGGGGAGCTGTTTTTT
abundance: few; d_gene: .; j_gene: TRBJ2-7; v_gene: TRBV5-1; CDR3aa: CASSLDGRGQYEQYF; CDR3nt: TGCGCCAGCAGCTTGGACGGCAGGGGTCAATACGAGCAGTACTTC
abundance: .; d_gene: .; j_gene: TRBJ1-5; v_gene: TRBV19; CDR3aa: CASSPEGVAPQHF; CDR3nt: TGTGCCAGTAGCCCCGAAGGGGTTGCGCCCCAGCATTTT
abundance: .; d_gene: TRBD2; j_gene: TRBJ2-2; v_gene: TRBV6-1; CDR3aa: CASSEMRGALNTGELFF; CDR3nt: TGTGCCAGCAGTGAGATGCGGGGGGCCCTGAACACCGGGGAGCTGTTTTTT
abundance: .; d_gene: TRBD2; j_gene: TRBJ2-1; v_gene: TRBV4-1; CDR3aa: CASSQVSGGRPYNEQFF; CDR3nt: TGCGCCAGCAGCCAAGTTAGCGGGGGGAGACCTTACAATGAGCAGTTCTTC
abundance: .; d_gene: .; j_gene: TRBJ2-3; v_gene: TRBV5-5; CDR3aa: CASSWGAGTDTQYF; CDR3nt: TGTGCCAGCAGCTGGGGCGCGGGCACAGATACGCAGTATTTT
abundance: .; d_gene: .; j_gene: TRBJ1-6; v_gene: TRBV2; CDR3aa: CASSERVSCSPLHF; CDR3nt: TGTGCCAGCAGTGAGAGGGTAAGTTGTTCACCCCTCCACTTT
abundance: .; d_gene: .; j_gene: TRBJ2-4; v_gene: TRBV4-1; CDR3aa: CASSQVSGVVNIQYF; CDR3nt: TGCGCCAGCAGCCAAGTTTCCGGGGTGGTGAACATTCAGTACTTC